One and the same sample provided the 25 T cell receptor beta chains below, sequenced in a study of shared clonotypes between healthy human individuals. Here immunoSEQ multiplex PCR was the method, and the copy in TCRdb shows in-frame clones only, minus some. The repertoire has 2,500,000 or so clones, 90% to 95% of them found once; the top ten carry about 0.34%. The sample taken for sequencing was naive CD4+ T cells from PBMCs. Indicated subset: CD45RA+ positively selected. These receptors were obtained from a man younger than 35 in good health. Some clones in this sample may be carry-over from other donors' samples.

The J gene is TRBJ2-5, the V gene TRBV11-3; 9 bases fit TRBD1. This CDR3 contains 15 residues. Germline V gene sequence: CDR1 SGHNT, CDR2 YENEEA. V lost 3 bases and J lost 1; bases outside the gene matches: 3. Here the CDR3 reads CASSFGTGSQETQYF. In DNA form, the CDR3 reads TGTGCCAGCAGCTTCGGGACAGGGTCCCAAGAGACCCAGTACTTC.

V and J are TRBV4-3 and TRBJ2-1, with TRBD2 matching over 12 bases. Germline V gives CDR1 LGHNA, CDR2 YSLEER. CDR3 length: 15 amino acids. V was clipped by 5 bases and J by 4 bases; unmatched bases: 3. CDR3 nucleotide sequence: TGCGCCAGCAGCTCCGGGACTAGCGGGTACAATGAGCAGTTCTTC. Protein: CASSSGTSGYNEQFF.

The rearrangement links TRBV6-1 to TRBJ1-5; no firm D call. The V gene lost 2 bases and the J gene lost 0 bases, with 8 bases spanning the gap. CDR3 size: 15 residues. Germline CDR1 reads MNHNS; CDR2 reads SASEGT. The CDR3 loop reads CASSETAHSNQPQHF. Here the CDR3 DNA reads TGTGCCAGCAGTGAAACGGCCCATAGCAATCAGCCCCAGCATTTT.

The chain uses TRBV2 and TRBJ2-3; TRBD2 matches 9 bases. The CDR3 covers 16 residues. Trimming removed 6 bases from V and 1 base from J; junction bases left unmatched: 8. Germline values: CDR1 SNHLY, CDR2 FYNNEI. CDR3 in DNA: TGTGCCAGCAGGGCGGGACTAGCTGAAGGCACAGATACGCAGTATTTT. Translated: CASRAGLAEGTDTQYF.

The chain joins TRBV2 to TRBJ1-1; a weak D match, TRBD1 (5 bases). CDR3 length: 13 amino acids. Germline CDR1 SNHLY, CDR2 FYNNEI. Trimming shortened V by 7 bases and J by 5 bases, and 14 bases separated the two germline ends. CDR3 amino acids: CASTLGARTEAFF. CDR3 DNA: TGTGCCAGCACTCTAGGGGCCAGGACTGAAGCTTTCTTT.

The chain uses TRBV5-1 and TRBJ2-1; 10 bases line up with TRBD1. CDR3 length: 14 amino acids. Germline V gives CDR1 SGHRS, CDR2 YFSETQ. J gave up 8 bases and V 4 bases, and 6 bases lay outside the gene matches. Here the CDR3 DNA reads TGCGCCAGCAGCCTCCTGACAGGGGGCGATGAGCAGTTCTTC. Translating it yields CASSLLTGGDEQFF.

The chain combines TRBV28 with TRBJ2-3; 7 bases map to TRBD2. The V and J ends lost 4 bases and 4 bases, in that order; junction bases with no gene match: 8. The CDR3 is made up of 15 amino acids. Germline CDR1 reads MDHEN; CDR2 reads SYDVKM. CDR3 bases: TGTGCCAGCAGTTCCCCCCGGGGGGTTGCAGATACGCAGTATTTT. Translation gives CASSSPRGVADTQYF. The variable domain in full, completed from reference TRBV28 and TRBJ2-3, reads DVKVTQSSRYLVKRTGEKVFLECVQDMDHENMFWYRQDPGLGLRLIYFSYDVKMKEKGDIPEGYSVSREKKERFSLILESASTNQTSMYLCASSSPRGVADTQYFGPGTRLTVL.

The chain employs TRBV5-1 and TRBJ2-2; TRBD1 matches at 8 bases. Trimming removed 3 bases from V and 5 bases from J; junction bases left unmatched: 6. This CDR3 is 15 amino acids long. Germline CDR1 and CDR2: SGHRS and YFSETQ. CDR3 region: CASSYGQGGTGELFF. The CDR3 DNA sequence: TGCGCCAGCAGCTATGGACAGGGAGGAACCGGGGAGCTGTTTTTT. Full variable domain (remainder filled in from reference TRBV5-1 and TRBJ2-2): KAGVTQTPRYLIKTRGQQVTLSCSPISGHRSVSWYQQTPGQGLQFLFEYFSETQRNKGNFPGRFSGRQFSNSRSEMNVSTLELGDSALYLCASSYGQGGTGELFFGEGSRLTVL.

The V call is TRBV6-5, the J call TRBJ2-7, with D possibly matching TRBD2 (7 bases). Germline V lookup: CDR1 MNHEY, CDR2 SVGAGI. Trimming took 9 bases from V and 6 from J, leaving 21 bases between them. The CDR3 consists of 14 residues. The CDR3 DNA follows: TGTGCCAGTTCCTTGAGGGGGGGGTATAGCGAGCAGTACTTC. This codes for CASSLRGGYSEQYF.

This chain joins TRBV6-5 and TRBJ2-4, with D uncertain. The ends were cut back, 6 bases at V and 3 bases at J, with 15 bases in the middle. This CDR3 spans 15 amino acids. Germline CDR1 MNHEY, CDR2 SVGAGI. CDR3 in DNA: TGTGCCAGCAGCTTCGGTCCGCAAAACAAAAACATTCAGTACTTC. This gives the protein CASSFGPQNKNIQYF.

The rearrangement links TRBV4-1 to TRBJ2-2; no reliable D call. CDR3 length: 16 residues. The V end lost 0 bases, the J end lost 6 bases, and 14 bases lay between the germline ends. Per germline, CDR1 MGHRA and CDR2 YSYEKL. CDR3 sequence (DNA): TGCGCCAGCAGCCAAGAAATTAGTAGGCCTCCCGGGGAGCTGTTTTTT. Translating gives CASSQEISRPPGELFF.

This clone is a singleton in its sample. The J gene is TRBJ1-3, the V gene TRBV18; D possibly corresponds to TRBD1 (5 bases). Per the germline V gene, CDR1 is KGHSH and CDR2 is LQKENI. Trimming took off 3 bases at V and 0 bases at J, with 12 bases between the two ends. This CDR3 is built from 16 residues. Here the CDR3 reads CASSPNQRGSGNTIYF. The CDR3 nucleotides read TGTGCCAGCTCACCGAACCAGAGGGGCTCTGGAAACACCATATATTTT.

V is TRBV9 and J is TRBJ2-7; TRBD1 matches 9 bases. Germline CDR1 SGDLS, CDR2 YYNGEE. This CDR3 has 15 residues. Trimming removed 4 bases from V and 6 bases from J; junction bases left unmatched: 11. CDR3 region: CASSHAGTGLVEQYF. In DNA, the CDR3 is TGTGCCAGCAGCCACGCCGGGACAGGGCTGGTCGAGCAGTACTTC.

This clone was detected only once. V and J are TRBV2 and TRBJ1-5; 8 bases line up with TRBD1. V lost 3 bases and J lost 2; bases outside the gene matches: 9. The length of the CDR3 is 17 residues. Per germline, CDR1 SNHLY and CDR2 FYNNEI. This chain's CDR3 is CASSDGQGARRNQPQHF. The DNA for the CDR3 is TGTGCCAGCAGTGATGGGCAGGGGGCAAGGCGCAATCAGCCCCAGCATTTT.

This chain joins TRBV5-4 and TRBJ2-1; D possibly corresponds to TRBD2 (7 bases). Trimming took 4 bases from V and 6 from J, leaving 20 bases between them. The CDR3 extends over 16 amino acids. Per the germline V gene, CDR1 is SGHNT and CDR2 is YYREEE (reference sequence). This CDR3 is CASSRVAGGGANEQFF. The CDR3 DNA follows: TGTGCCAGCAGCCGCGTGGCGGGTGGGGGGGCCAATGAGCAGTTCTTC.

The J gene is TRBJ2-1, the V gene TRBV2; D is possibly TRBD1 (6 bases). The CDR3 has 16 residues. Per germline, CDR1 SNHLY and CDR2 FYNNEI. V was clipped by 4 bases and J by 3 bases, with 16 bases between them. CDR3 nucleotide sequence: TGTGCCAGCAGTGCCCAGGGGCAAAACCTCTACAATGAGCAGTTCTTC. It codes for CASSAQGQNLYNEQFF.

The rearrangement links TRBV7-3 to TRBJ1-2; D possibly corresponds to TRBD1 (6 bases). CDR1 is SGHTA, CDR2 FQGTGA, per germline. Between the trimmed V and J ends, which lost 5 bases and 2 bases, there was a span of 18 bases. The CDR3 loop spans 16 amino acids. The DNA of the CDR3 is TGTGCCAGCAGCCCGGGGCAGGGGCGCGGGAACTATGGCTACACCTTC. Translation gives CASSPGQGRGNYGYTF.

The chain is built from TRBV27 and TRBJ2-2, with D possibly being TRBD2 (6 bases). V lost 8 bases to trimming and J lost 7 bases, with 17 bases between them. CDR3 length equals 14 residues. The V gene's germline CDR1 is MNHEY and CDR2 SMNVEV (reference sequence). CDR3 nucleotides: TGTGCCAGCGGGGCGGGACGGGGAGGCGGGGAGCTGTTTTTT. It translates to CASGAGRGGGELFF.

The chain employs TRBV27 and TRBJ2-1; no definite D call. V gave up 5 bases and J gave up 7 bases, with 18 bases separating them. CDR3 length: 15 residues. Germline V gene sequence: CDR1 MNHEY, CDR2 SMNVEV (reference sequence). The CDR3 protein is CASSPPGSRTNEQFF. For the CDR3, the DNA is TGTGCCAGCAGTCCCCCCGGGTCTCGGACGAATGAGCAGTTCTTC.

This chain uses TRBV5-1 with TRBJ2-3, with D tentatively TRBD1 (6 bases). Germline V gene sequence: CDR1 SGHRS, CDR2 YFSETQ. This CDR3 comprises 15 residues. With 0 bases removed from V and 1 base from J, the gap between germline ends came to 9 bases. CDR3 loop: CASSLAGHGTDTQYF. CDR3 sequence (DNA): TGCGCCAGCAGCTTGGCGGGACACGGCACAGATACGCAGTATTTT.

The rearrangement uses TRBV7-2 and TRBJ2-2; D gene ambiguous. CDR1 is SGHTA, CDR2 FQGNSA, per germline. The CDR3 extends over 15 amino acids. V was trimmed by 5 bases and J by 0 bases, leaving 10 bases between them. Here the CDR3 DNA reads TGTGCCAGCAGCCGGATAATGCCGAACACCGGGGAGCTGTTTTTT. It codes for CASSRIMPNTGELFF.

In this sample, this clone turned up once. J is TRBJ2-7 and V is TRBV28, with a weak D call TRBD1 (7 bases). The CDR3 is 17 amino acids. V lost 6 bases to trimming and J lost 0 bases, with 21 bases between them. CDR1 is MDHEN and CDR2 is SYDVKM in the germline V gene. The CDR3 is CASRGVGGTASSYEQYF. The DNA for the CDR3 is TGTGCCAGCAGAGGCGTAGGGGGGACAGCCTCCTCCTACGAGCAGTACTTC.

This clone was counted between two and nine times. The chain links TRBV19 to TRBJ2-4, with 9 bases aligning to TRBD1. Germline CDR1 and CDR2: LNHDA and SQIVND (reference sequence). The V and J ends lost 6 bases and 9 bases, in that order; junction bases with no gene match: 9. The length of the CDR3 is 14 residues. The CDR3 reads CASSATGGDGIQYF. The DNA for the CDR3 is TGTGCCAGTAGCGCAACAGGGGGCGACGGCATTCAGTACTTC.

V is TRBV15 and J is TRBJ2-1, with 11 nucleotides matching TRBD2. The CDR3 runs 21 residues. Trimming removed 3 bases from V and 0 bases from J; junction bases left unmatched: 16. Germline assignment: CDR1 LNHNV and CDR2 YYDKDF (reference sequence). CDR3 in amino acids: CATSRYTTSGIGPSSYNEQFF. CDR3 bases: TGTGCCACCAGCAGGTACACGACTAGCGGGATTGGGCCGAGCTCCTACAATGAGCAGTTCTTC. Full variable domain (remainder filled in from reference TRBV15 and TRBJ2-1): DAMVIQNPRYQVTQFGKPVTLSCSQTLNHNVMYWYQQKSSQAPKLLFHYYDKDFNNEADTPDNFQSRRPNTSFCFLDIRSPGLGDTAMYLCATSRYTTSGIGPSSYNEQFFGPGTRLTVL.

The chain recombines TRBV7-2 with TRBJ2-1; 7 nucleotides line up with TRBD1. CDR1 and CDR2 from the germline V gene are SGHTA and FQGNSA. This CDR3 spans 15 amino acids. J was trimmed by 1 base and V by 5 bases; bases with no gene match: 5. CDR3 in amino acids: CASSVTGFSYNEQFF. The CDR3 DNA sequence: TGTGCCAGCAGCGTGACAGGGTTTTCCTACAATGAGCAGTTCTTC.